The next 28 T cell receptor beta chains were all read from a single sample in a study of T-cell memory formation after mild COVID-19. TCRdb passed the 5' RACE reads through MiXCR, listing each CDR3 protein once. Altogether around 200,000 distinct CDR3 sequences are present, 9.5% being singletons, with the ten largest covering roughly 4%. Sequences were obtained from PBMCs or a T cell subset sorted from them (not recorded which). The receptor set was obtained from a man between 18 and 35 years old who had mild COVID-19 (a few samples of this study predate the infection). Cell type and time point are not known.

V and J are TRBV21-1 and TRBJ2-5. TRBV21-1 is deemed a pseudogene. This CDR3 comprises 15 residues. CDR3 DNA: TGTGCCAGCAGCGTTGAACAGTGCTCCCAAGAGACCCAGTACTTC. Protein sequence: CASSVEQCSQETQYF.

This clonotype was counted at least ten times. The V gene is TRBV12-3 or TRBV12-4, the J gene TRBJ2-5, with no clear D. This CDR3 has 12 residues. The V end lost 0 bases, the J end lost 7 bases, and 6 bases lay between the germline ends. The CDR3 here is CASSLADGTQYF. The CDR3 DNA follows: TGTGCCAGCAGTTTAGCCGACGGGACCCAGTACTTC.

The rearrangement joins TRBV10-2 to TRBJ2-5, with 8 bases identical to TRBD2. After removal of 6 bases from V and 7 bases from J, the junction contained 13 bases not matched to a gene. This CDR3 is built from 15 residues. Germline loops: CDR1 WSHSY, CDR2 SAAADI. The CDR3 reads CASSPSSGGPGTQYF. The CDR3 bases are TGCGCCAGCAGCCCATCCTCGGGGGGGCCTGGGACCCAGTACTTC.

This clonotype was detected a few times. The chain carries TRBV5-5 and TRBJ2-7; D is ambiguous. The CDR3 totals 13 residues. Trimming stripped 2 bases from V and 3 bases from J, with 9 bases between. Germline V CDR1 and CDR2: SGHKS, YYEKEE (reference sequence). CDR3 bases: TGTGCCAGCAGCTTACTTTCGGGCTACGAGCAGTACGTC. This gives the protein CASSLLSGYEQYV.

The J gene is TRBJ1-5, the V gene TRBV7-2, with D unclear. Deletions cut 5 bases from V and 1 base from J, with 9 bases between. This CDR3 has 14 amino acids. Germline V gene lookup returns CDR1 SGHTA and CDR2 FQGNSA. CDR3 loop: CASSQRTSNQPQHF. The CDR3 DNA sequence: TGTGCCAGCAGCCAGAGAACAAGCAATCAGCCCCAGCATTTT.

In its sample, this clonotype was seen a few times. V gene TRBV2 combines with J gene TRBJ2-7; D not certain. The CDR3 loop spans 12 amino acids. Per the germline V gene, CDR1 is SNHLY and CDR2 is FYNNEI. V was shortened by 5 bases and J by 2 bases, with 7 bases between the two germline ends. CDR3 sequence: CASSLDPYEQYF. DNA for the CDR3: TGTGCCAGCAGTCTGGATCCCTACGAGCAGTACTTC.

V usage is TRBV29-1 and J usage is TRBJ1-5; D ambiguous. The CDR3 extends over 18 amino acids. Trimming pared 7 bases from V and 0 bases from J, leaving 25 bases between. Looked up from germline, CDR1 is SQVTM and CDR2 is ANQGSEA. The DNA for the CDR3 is TGCAGCGAGCCCTCGGGCAGATTTAAACCTTATAGCAATCAGCCCCAGCATTTT. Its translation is CSEPSGRFKPYSNQPQHF.

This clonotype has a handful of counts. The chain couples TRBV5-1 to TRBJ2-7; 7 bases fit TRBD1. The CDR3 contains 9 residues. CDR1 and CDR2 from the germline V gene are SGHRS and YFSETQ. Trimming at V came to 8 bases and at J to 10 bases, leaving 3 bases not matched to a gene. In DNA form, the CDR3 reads TGCGCCAGAACAGGGGAACAGTACGTC. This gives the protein CARTGEQYV.

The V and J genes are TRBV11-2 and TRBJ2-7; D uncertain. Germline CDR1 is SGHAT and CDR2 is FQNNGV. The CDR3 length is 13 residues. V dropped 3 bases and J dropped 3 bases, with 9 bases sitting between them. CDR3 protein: CASSFEQLYEQYV. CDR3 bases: TGTGCCAGCAGCTTCGAACAGCTCTACGAGCAGTACGTC.

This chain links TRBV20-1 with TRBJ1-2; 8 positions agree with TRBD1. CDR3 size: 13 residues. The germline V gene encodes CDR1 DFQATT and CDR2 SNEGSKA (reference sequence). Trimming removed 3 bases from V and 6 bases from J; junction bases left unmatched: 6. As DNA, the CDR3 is TGCAGTGCTAGTCTCCAGGGGGCGAATGGCTACACCTTC. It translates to CSASLQGANGYTF.

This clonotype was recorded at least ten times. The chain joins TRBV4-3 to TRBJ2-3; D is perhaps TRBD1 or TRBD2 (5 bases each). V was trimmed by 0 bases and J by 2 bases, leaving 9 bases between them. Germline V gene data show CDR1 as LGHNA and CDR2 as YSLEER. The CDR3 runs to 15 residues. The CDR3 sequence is CASSQERGPTDTQYF. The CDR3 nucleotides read TGCGCCAGCAGCCAAGAGAGGGGACCCACAGATACGCAGTATTTT.

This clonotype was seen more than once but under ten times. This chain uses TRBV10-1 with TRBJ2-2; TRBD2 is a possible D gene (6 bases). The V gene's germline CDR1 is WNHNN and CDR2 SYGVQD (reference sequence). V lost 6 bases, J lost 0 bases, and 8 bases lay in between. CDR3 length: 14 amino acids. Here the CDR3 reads CASREGTNTGELFF. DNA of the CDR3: TGCGCCAGCAGGGAGGGGACGAACACCGGGGAGCTGTTTTTT.

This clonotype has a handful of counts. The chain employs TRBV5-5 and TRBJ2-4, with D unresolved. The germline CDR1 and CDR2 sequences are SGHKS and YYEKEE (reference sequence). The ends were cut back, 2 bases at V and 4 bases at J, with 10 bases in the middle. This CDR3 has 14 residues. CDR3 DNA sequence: TGTGCCAGCAGCTTAGACTCCCCGAAAAACATTCAGTACTTC. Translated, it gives CASSLDSPKNIQYF.

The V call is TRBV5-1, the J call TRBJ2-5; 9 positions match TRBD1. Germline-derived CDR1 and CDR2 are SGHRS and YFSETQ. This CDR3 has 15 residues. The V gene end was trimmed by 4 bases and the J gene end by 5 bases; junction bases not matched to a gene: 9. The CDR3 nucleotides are TGCGCCAGCAGCGACCACAGGGGGCTGTGGGAGACCCAGTACTTC. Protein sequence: CASSDHRGLWETQYF. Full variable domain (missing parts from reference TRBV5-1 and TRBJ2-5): KAGVTQTPRYLIKTRGQQVTLSCSPISGHRSVSWYQQTPGQGLQFLFEYFSETQRNKGNFPGRFSGRQFSNSRSEMNVSTLELGDSALYLCASSDHRGLWETQYFGPGTRLLVL.

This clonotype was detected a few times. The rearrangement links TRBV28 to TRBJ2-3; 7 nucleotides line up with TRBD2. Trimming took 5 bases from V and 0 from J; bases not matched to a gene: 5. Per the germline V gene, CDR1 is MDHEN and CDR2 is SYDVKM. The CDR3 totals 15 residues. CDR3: CASSASGVSTDTQYF. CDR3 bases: TGTGCCAGCAGTGCAAGCGGGGTGAGCACAGATACGCAGTATTTT.

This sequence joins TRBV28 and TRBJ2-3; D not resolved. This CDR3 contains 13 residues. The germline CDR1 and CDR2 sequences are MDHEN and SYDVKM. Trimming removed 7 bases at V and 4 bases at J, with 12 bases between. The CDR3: CASNVRMSDTQYF. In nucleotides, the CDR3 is TGTGCCAGCAATGTACGCATGTCAGATACGCAGTATTTT. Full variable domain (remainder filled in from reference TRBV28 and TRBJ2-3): DVKVTQSSRYLVKRTGEKVFLECVQDMDHENMFWYRQDPGLGLRLIYFSYDVKMKEKGDIPEGYSVSREKKERFSLILESASTNQTSMYLCASNVRMSDTQYFGPGTRLTVL.

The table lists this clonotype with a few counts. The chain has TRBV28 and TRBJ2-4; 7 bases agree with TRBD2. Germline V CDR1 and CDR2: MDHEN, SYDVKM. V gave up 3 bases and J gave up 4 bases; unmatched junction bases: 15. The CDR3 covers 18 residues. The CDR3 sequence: CASSFHEGWAGRKNIQYF. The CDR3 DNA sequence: TGTGCCAGCAGTTTTCACGAGGGGTGGGCCGGGAGGAAAAACATTCAGTACTTC.

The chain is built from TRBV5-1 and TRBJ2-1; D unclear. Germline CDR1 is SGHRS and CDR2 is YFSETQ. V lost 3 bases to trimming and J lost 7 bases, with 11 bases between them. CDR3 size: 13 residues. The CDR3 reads CASSSRSDNEQFF. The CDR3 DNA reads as TGCGCCAGCAGCTCCAGATCAGATAATGAGCAGTTCTTC.

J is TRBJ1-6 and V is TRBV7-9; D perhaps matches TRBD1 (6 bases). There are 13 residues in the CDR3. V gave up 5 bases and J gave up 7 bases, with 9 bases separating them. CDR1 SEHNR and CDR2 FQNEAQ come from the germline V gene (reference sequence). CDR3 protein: CASSPTGNSPLHF. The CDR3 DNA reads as TGTGCCAGCAGCCCCACAGGGAATTCACCCCTCCACTTT.

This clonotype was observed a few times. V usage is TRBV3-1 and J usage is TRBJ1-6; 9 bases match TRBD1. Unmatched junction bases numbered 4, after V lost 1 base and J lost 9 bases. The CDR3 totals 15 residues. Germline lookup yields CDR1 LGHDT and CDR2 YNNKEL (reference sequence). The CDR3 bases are TGTGCCAGCAGCCAAGTTTACAGGGGGCGTTCACCCCTCCACTTT. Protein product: CASSQVYRGRSPLHF.

The CDR3 coding sequence is TGTGCCAGTACGACGACGGGACATAACTATGGCTACACCTTC. Its protein is CASTTTGHNYGYTF. V is TRBV19 and J is TRBJ1-2; TRBD1 is a possible D gene (6 bases). V was cut by 7 bases and J by 1 base, with 13 bases left in between. Germline values: CDR1 LNHDA, CDR2 SQIVND (reference sequence). The CDR3 consists of 14 residues.

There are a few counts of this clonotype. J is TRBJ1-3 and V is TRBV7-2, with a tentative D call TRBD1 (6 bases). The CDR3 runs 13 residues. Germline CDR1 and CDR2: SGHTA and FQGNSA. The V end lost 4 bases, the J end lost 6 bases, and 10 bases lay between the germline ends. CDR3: CASSWDTPNTIYF. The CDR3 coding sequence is TGTGCCAGCAGCTGGGACACCCCAAACACCATATATTTT.

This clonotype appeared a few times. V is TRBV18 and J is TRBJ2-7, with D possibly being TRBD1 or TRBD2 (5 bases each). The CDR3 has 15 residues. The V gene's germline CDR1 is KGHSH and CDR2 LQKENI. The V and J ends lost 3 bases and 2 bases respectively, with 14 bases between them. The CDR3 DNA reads TGTGCCAGCTCACCTTCCGGGACCATCACCTACGAGCAGTACTTC. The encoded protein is CASSPSGTITYEQYF.

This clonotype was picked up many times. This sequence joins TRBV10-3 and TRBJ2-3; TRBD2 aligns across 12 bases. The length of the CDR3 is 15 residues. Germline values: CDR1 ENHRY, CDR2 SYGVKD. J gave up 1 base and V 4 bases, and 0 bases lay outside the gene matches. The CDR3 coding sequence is TGTGCCATCAGTGGGACTAGCGGGGGCACAGATACGCAGTATTTT. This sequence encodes CAISGTSGGTDTQYF.

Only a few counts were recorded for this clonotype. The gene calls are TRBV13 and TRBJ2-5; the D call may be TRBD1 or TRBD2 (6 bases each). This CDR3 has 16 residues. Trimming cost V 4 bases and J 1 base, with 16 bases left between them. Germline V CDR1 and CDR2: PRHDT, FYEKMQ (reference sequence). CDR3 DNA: TGTGCCAGCAGCTCCCTAGGGGGGCCAATCCAAGAGACCCAGTACTTC. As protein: CASSSLGGPIQETQYF.

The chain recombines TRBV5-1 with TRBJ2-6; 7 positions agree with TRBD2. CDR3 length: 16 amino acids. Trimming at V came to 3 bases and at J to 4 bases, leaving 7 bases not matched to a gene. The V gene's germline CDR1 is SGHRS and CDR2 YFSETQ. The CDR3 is CASSSRGGGGANVLTF. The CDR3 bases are TGCGCCAGCAGCTCCCGCGGGGGAGGAGGGGCCAACGTCCTGACTTTC.

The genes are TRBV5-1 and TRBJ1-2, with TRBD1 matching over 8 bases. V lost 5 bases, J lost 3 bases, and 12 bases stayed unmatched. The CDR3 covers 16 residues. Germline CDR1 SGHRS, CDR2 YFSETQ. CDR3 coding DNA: TGCGCCAGCAGTTCTACGGCAGGGGGCAGGGACTATGGCTACACCTTC. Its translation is CASSSTAGGRDYGYTF.

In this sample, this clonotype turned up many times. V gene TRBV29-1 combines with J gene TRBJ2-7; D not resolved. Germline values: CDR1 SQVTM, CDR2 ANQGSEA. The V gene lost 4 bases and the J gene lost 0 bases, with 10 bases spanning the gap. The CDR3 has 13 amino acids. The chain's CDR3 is CSVAIGSSYEQYF. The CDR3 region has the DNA TGCAGCGTTGCGATTGGCAGCTCCTACGAGCAGTACTTC.